These 2 T cell receptor beta chains came from one sample sequenced in a study of CD8+ T cells in alopecia areata. The sequencing template was cDNA reverse transcribed from extracted RNA. Only in-frame clones appear in the TCRdb table, and some are missing; sequencing was by immunoSEQ multiplex PCR. Of 170,000 or so clones in the sample, 53% are singletons; the top ten hold about 10%. Treatment here: oral pan-JAK inhibitor, 5-10 mg twice daily. Sequenced material: CD8+ T cells sorted from blood, taken at week 24, from a patient treated with tofacitinib. The receptors come from a human donor with alopecia areata.

The V call is TRBV6-5, the J call TRBJ2-5, with D possibly being TRBD2 (5 bases). Germline assignment: CDR1 MNHEY and CDR2 SVGAGI. V shed 4 bases and J shed 5 bases, with 14 bases lying between them. This CDR3 contains 14 residues. In DNA form, the CDR3 reads TGTGCCAGCAGTTTTCGGGGATCTAGCGAGACCCAGTACTTC. It is translated as CASSFRGSSETQYF.

The chain combines TRBV19 with TRBJ2-2, with D hard to call. This CDR3 is built from 14 residues. V lost 6 bases and J 0 bases, leaving 8 bases between the germline ends. Germline V gene sequence: CDR1 LNHDA, CDR2 SQIVND (reference sequence). The CDR3 region has the DNA TGTGCCAGTAGGAAGGCCTCGAACACCGGGGAGCTGTTTTTT. Translation: CASRKASNTGELFF.